The rows below give T cell receptor beta chains drawn from one sample of a study of cytomegalovirus exposure and HLA in healthy donors. Profiling relied on immunoSEQ multiplex PCR, and the TCRdb table lists in-frame clones only, not all of them. The table includes about 120,000 clones, approximately 8% detected once. Sample: PBMCs. These receptors were taken from a woman aged 40-49 years in good health and CMV-seropositive. The CDR3 runs from the conserved cysteine through the conserved F or W. Each record gives: D gene, V gene, clone size, J gene, CDR3 protein, CDR3 DNA. The D gene is left open where the match is weak. Clone size appears in some rows only: once, few, many, or a class for an expanded clone.

D gene: NA; V gene: TRBV30; clone size: few; J gene: TRBJ2-2; CDR3 protein: CAWSVVGAGELFF; CDR3 DNA: TGTGCCTGGAGTGTAGTAGGGGCCGGGGAGCTGTTTTTT
D gene: NA; V gene: TRBV5-8; clone size: NA; J gene: TRBJ1-1; CDR3 protein: CASSLTPEDTEAFF; CDR3 DNA: TGTGCCAGCAGCTTGACACCGGAGGACACTGAAGCTTTCTTT
D gene: NA; V gene: TRBV27; clone size: NA; J gene: TRBJ2-7; CDR3 protein: CASSRTGISYEQYF; CDR3 DNA: TGTGCCAGCAGTCGAACAGGGATCTCCTACGAGCAGTACTTC
D gene: TRBD1; V gene: TRBV5-4; clone size: NA; J gene: TRBJ1-5; CDR3 protein: CASSLEGAGQPQHF; CDR3 DNA: TGTGCCAGCAGCTTGGAGGGGGCCGGGCAGCCCCAGCATTTT
D gene: NA; V gene: TRBV11-2; clone size: NA; J gene: TRBJ1-6; CDR3 protein: CASSRSTEAYNSPLHF; CDR3 DNA: TGTGCCAGCAGCCGATCGACAGAAGCCTATAATTCACCCCTCCACTTT
D gene: NA; V gene: TRBV27; clone size: NA; J gene: TRBJ2-7; CDR3 protein: CASSLIGTGNSYEQYF; CDR3 DNA: TGTGCCAGCAGTTTAATTGGGACTGGGAACTCCTACGAGCAGTACTTC
D gene: NA; V gene: TRBV6-1; clone size: few; J gene: TRBJ2-5; CDR3 protein: CALAVALNQETQYF; CDR3 DNA: TGTGCCTTAGCGGTAGCCTTGAACCAAGAGACCCAGTACTTC
D gene: NA; V gene: TRBV6-5; clone size: few; J gene: TRBJ1-1; CDR3 protein: CASSYSSWGSATEAFF; CDR3 DNA: TGTGCCAGCAGTTACTCGAGCTGGGGTAGCGCCACTGAAGCTTTCTTT
D gene: NA; V gene: TRBV5-1; clone size: few; J gene: TRBJ1-2; CDR3 protein: CASSLDLLNYGYTF; CDR3 DNA: TGCGCCAGCAGCTTGGACCTACTTAACTATGGCTACACCTTT
D gene: NA; V gene: TRBV7-9; clone size: few; J gene: TRBJ2-3; CDR3 protein: CASSFSDTQYF; CDR3 DNA: TGTGCCAGCAGCTTCTCCGATACGCAGTATTTT
D gene: NA; V gene: TRBV11-2; clone size: NA; J gene: TRBJ2-5; CDR3 protein: CASSSATGPEKETQYF; CDR3 DNA: TGTGCCAGCAGCTCTGCAACAGGGCCGGAAAAAGAGACCCAGTACTTC
D gene: NA; V gene: TRBV7-9; clone size: few; J gene: TRBJ1-4; CDR3 protein: CASSLRTANEKLFF; CDR3 DNA: TGTGCCAGCAGCTTACGGACAGCTAATGAAAAACTGTTTTTT
D gene: TRBD2; V gene: TRBV11-2; clone size: few; J gene: TRBJ2-5; CDR3 protein: CASSLAGGQVGTQYF; CDR3 DNA: TGTGCCAGCAGCCTAGCGGGGGGGCAAGTGGGGACCCAGTACTTC
D gene: NA; V gene: TRBV7-7; clone size: NA; J gene: TRBJ2-3; CDR3 protein: CASSPGISRRTDTQYF; CDR3 DNA: TGTGCCAGCAGCCCGGGAATCTCGAGGCGCACAGATACGCAGTATTTT
D gene: NA; V gene: TRBV6-5; clone size: NA; J gene: TRBJ1-1; CDR3 protein: CASSYSDINTEAFF; CDR3 DNA: TGTGCCAGCAGTTATTCCGACATTAACACTGAAGCTTTCTTT
D gene: NA; V gene: TRBV27; clone size: NA; J gene: TRBJ2-3; CDR3 protein: CASSLRDISTDTQYF; CDR3 DNA: TGTGCCAGCAGTTTAAGGGACATCAGCACAGATACGCAGTATTTT
D gene: NA; V gene: TRBV2; clone size: NA; J gene: TRBJ1-1; CDR3 protein: CASRRGPEAFF; CDR3 DNA: TGTGCCAGCAGAAGGGGTCCTGAAGCTTTCTTT
D gene: NA; V gene: TRBV10-2; clone size: NA; J gene: TRBJ2-2; CDR3 protein: CASSRQFTGELFF; CDR3 DNA: TGCGCCAGCAGTAGACAGTTCACCGGGGAGCTGTTTTTT
D gene: NA; V gene: TRBV29-1; clone size: NA; J gene: TRBJ2-1; CDR3 protein: CSVPKIGGPYRSYNEQFF; CDR3 DNA: TGCAGCGTTCCTAAGATCGGGGGGCCGTATAGATCCTACAATGAGCAGTTCTTC
D gene: NA; V gene: TRBV18; clone size: NA; J gene: TRBJ1-5; CDR3 protein: CASSPGGNYNQPQHF; CDR3 DNA: TGTGCCAGCTCCCCAGGCGGTAACTACAATCAGCCCCAGCATTTT
D gene: TRBD2; V gene: TRBV7-6; clone size: few; J gene: TRBJ2-1; CDR3 protein: CASSSQRGGPHNEQFF; CDR3 DNA: TGTGCCAGCAGCTCCCAGCGGGGGGGGCCCCACAATGAGCAGTTCTTC
D gene: TRBD2; V gene: TRBV15; clone size: NA; J gene: TRBJ2-4; CDR3 protein: CATSRLGGLAGGPGKNIQYF; CDR3 DNA: TGTGCCACCAGCAGATTGGGTGGACTAGCGGGGGGGCCGGGCAAAAACATTCAGTACTTC
D gene: TRBD2; V gene: TRBV19; clone size: NA; J gene: TRBJ2-5; CDR3 protein: CASSKTSGAQETQYF; CDR3 DNA: TGTGCCAGTAGTAAGACTAGCGGGGCCCAAGAGACCCAGTACTTC
D gene: NA; V gene: TRBV6-6; clone size: NA; J gene: TRBJ1-1; CDR3 protein: CASSSMNTEAFF; CDR3 DNA: TGTGCCAGCAGTTCAATGAACACTGAAGCTTTCTTT
D gene: NA; V gene: TRBV19; clone size: NA; J gene: TRBJ1-4; CDR3 protein: CASSKGGGREKLFF; CDR3 DNA: TGTGCCAGTAGTAAAGGCGGGGGTAGGGAAAAACTGTTTTTT
D gene: NA; V gene: TRBV28; clone size: few; J gene: TRBJ1-4; CDR3 protein: CASRRGTANEKLFF; CDR3 DNA: TGTGCCAGCAGAAGGGGGACCGCTAATGAAAAACTGTTTTTT
D gene: TRBD1; V gene: TRBV6-5; clone size: few; J gene: TRBJ1-1; CDR3 protein: CASSFGQGSVAFF; CDR3 DNA: TGTGCCAGCAGTTTCGGACAGGGGAGTGTGGCTTTCTTT
D gene: TRBD1; V gene: TRBV13; clone size: NA; J gene: TRBJ1-1; CDR3 protein: CASRIKGQGLEAFF; CDR3 DNA: TGTGCCAGCAGAATAAAAGGACAGGGCCTTGAAGCTTTCTTT
D gene: NA; V gene: TRBV30; clone size: NA; J gene: TRBJ1-6; CDR3 protein: CAWTTGFGGNNSPLHF; CDR3 DNA: TGTGCCTGGACTACGGGCTTCGGGGGAAATAATTCACCCCTCCACTTT
D gene: TRBD1; V gene: TRBV5-1; clone size: few; J gene: TRBJ1-1; CDR3 protein: CASSLARGTGGASTEAFF; CDR3 DNA: TGCGCCAGCAGCTTGGCTCGGGGGACAGGGGGCGCGAGCACTGAAGCTTTCTTT
D gene: TRBD2; V gene: TRBV5-1; clone size: NA; J gene: TRBJ2-5; CDR3 protein: CASSLGLAGRETQYF; CDR3 DNA: TGCGCCAGCAGCTTGGGACTAGCGGGGAGAGAGACCCAGTACTTC
D gene: TRBD2; V gene: TRBV18; clone size: NA; J gene: TRBJ2-1; CDR3 protein: CASSPNSGGARNEQFF; CDR3 DNA: TGTGCCAGCTCACCCAATAGCGGGGGGGCAAGGAATGAGCAGTTCTTC
D gene: TRBD2; V gene: TRBV29-1; clone size: many; J gene: TRBJ2-1; CDR3 protein: CSVPFSGAGNNEQFF; CDR3 DNA: TGCAGCGTTCCGTTCAGCGGGGCAGGGAACAATGAGCAGTTCTTC
D gene: TRBD1; V gene: TRBV7-9; clone size: NA; J gene: TRBJ2-5; CDR3 protein: CASSDRGETQYF; CDR3 DNA: TGTGCCAGCAGCGACAGGGGCGAGACCCAGTACTTC
D gene: TRBD1; V gene: TRBV19; clone size: few; J gene: TRBJ1-4; CDR3 protein: CASSPNRGHYEKLFF; CDR3 DNA: TGTGCCAGTAGTCCCAACAGGGGGCACTATGAAAAACTGTTTTTT
D gene: TRBD2; V gene: TRBV2; clone size: few; J gene: TRBJ2-1; CDR3 protein: CASSGGRDYNEQFF; CDR3 DNA: TGTGCCAGCAGTGGCGGGAGGGACTACAATGAGCAGTTCTTC
D gene: NA; V gene: TRBV27; clone size: NA; J gene: TRBJ1-1; CDR3 protein: CATSTGLNTEAFF; CDR3 DNA: TGTGCCACCTCGACAGGTTTGAACACTGAAGCTTTCTTT
D gene: NA; V gene: TRBV7-9; clone size: NA; J gene: TRBJ2-1; CDR3 protein: CASSSAAGPTSYNEQFF; CDR3 DNA: TGTGCCAGCAGCTCAGCGGCGGGACCCACCTCCTACAATGAGCAGTTCTTC
D gene: NA; V gene: TRBV6-1; clone size: NA; J gene: TRBJ1-1; CDR3 protein: CASSEARASEAFF; CDR3 DNA: TGTGCCAGCAGTGAAGCGCGTGCCTCTGAAGCTTTCTTT
D gene: TRBD1; V gene: TRBV30; clone size: few; J gene: TRBJ2-1; CDR3 protein: CAWSVQGSSYNEQFF; CDR3 DNA: TGTGCCTGGAGTGTACAGGGGTCCTCCTACAATGAGCAGTTCTTC
D gene: TRBD1; V gene: TRBV6-1; clone size: many; J gene: TRBJ1-3; CDR3 protein: CASTRDSYSGNTIYF; CDR3 DNA: TGTGCCAGCACTAGGGACAGCTACTCTGGAAACACCATATATTTT
D gene: TRBD1; V gene: TRBV4-1; clone size: NA; J gene: TRBJ1-5; CDR3 protein: CASSLRGPDQPQHF; CDR3 DNA: TGCGCCAGCAGCCTCAGGGGGCCCGATCAGCCCCAGCATTTT
D gene: NA; V gene: TRBV7-9; clone size: NA; J gene: TRBJ1-6; CDR3 protein: CASSLGGGVNSPLHF; CDR3 DNA: TGTGCCAGCAGCTTAGGTGGAGGGGTTAATTCACCCCTCCACTTT
D gene: NA; V gene: TRBV7-9; clone size: NA; J gene: TRBJ1-2; CDR3 protein: CASSLRGYTF; CDR3 DNA: TGTGCCAGCAGCTTGAGGGGCTACACCTTC
D gene: TRBD2; V gene: TRBV7-6; clone size: NA; J gene: TRBJ2-3; CDR3 protein: CASSLALLAGVSTDTQYF; CDR3 DNA: TGTGCCAGCAGCTTAGCGCTCCTAGCGGGGGTTAGCACAGATACGCAGTATTTT
D gene: NA; V gene: TRBV6-1; clone size: few; J gene: TRBJ2-7; CDR3 protein: CASTVGRVPYEQYF; CDR3 DNA: TGTGCCAGCACGGTGGGCAGGGTCCCCTACGAGCAGTACTTC
D gene: NA; V gene: TRBV7-9; clone size: NA; J gene: TRBJ1-1; CDR3 protein: CASAGRARSPMNTEAFF; CDR3 DNA: TGTGCCAGCGCGGGGAGGGCCCGGTCACCCATGAACACTGAAGCTTTCTTT
D gene: TRBD2; V gene: TRBV5-1; clone size: NA; J gene: TRBJ2-1; CDR3 protein: CASSWLSGGSYNEQFF; CDR3 DNA: TGCGCCAGCAGCTGGCTCAGCGGGGGCTCCTACAATGAGCAGTTCTTC
D gene: TRBD2; V gene: TRBV7-3; clone size: NA; J gene: TRBJ2-1; CDR3 protein: CASSPRLAGEYNEQFF; CDR3 DNA: TGTGCCAGCAGCCCGAGACTAGCGGGGGAGTACAATGAGCAGTTCTTC
D gene: TRBD1; V gene: TRBV7-6; clone size: NA; J gene: TRBJ2-7; CDR3 protein: CASSSTGPEQYF; CDR3 DNA: TGTGCCAGCAGTTCGACAGGGCCCGAGCAGTACTTC
D gene: NA; V gene: TRBV19; clone size: NA; J gene: TRBJ2-7; CDR3 protein: CASSWDTTYEQYF; CDR3 DNA: TGTGCCAGTAGCTGGGACACCACCTACGAGCAGTACTTC
D gene: NA; V gene: TRBV25-1; clone size: NA; J gene: TRBJ2-7; CDR3 protein: CASSVAYEQYF; CDR3 DNA: TGTGCCAGCAGCGTCGCCTACGAGCAGTACTTC
D gene: NA; V gene: TRBV11-3; clone size: NA; J gene: TRBJ2-1; CDR3 protein: CASSPSSEAYNEQFF; CDR3 DNA: TGTGCCAGCAGCCCGAGCTCGGAGGCCTACAATGAGCAGTTCTTC
D gene: NA; V gene: TRBV7-9; clone size: few; J gene: TRBJ1-3; CDR3 protein: CASSLSNTGNTIYF; CDR3 DNA: TGTGCCAGCAGCTTAAGCAATACTGGAAACACCATATATTTT
D gene: TRBD2; V gene: TRBV28; clone size: few; J gene: TRBJ2-3; CDR3 protein: CASSSGLAGGTDTQYF; CDR3 DNA: TGTGCCAGCAGTTCAGGACTAGCGGGGGGAACAGATACGCAGTATTTT
D gene: NA; V gene: TRBV7-8; clone size: few; J gene: TRBJ1-6; CDR3 protein: CASRGGQRRPYNSPLHF; CDR3 DNA: TGTGCCAGCAGGGGCGGACAGCGCCGACCCTATAATTCACCCCTCCACTTT
D gene: TRBD2; V gene: TRBV7-8; clone size: NA; J gene: TRBJ2-3; CDR3 protein: CASSLVLRGALMDTQYF; CDR3 DNA: TGTGCCAGCAGCTTAGTACTGCGGGGGGCATTGATGGATACGCAGTATTTT
D gene: NA; V gene: TRBV11-2; clone size: few; J gene: TRBJ1-1; CDR3 protein: CASSFQNTEAFF; CDR3 DNA: TGTGCCAGCAGCTTCCAGAACACTGAAGCTTTCTTT